These T cell receptor beta chains were read from a single sample in a study of cytomegalovirus exposure and HLA in healthy donors. The method was immunoSEQ multiplex PCR; TCRdb's version includes in-frame clones alone and lacks a portion of them. The repertoire consists of 120,000 to 150,000 clones, with approximately 84% occurring once and the leading ten covering more than 1.5%. Sequencing used PBMCs. Receptor source: a woman aged 40 to 49 in good health and CMV-seronegative. Both conserved end residues are part of each CDR3. D genes are given only for firm matches. Rows give clone size only sometimes, using once, few, many, or a class for an expanded clone.

J: TRBJ2-5; V: TRBV11-2; size: -; D: -; DNA: TGTGCCAGCAGCTACAGCCTTCAAGAGACCCAGTACTTC; CDR3: CASSYSLQETQYF
J: TRBJ2-7; V: TRBV7-9; size: -; D: -; DNA: TGTGCCAGCACCCTTAAGGACAACTCCTACGAGCAGTACTTC; CDR3: CASTLKDNSYEQYF
J: TRBJ2-7; V: TRBV2; size: -; D: TRBD1; DNA: TGTGCCAGCAGTGGGACAGGGGGCATGACGTACGAGCAGTACTTC; CDR3: CASSGTGGMTYEQYF
J: TRBJ1-2; V: TRBV28; size: once; D: -; DNA: TGTGCCAGCAATTACGGTTATGGCTACACCTTC; CDR3: CASNYGYGYTF
J: TRBJ2-1; V: TRBV7-9; size: -; D: TRBD2; DNA: TGTGCCAGCAGCCTCGGCCGGGGCGCCGGGACTAGCAGGAGGAATGAGCAGTTCTTC; CDR3: CASSLGRGAGTSRRNEQFF
J: TRBJ1-3; V: TRBV5-1; size: -; D: -; DNA: TGCGCCAGCAGCTTGGAAGCAGGGGATCGCTCTGGAAACACCATATATTTT; CDR3: CASSLEAGDRSGNTIYF
J: TRBJ1-1; V: TRBV4-2; size: -; D: -; DNA: TGTGCCAGCAGCCAAGAGCACTTGAACACTGAAGCTTTCTTT; CDR3: CASSQEHLNTEAFF
J: TRBJ1-2; V: TRBV2; size: -; D: -; DNA: TGTGCCAGCAACCGGGACACAGCGTATGGCTACACCTTC; CDR3: CASNRDTAYGYTF
J: TRBJ1-2; V: TRBV7-9; size: -; D: TRBD1; DNA: TGTTCCAGCAGACCAGACAGGGGTTTGGTCTTC; CDR3: CSSRPDRGLVF
J: TRBJ2-2; V: TRBV5-1; size: -; D: -; DNA: TGCGCCAGCAGCTTGGAGTCTAGCAGCGGGGAGCTGTTTTTT; CDR3: CASSLESSSGELFF
J: TRBJ1-5; V: TRBV18; size: -; D: TRBD1; DNA: TGTGCCAGCTCACCACGTAATACAGGGGCTCTATTCAGGTCGCAGCCCCAGCATTTT; CDR3: CASSPRNTGALFRSQPQHF
J: TRBJ2-1; V: TRBV18; size: -; D: TRBD2; DNA: TGTGCCAGCTCAAAGGAGTCTAGCGGGAGGGGGCCCTCGGATGAGCAGTTCTTC; CDR3: CASSKESSGRGPSDEQFF
J: TRBJ2-1; V: TRBV11-2; size: -; D: -; DNA: TGTGCCAGCAGCTCAAGCGGTGAGCAGTTCTTC; CDR3: CASSSSGEQFF
J: TRBJ2-7; V: TRBV15; size: -; D: -; DNA: TGTGCCACCAGCAGAGATTATGGAGACTACGAGCAGTACTTC; CDR3: CATSRDYGDYEQYF
J: TRBJ1-5; V: TRBV28; size: -; D: TRBD1; DNA: TGTGCCAGCAGATCCGGGACAGCCTTTAGCAATCAGCCCCAGCATTTT; CDR3: CASRSGTAFSNQPQHF
J: TRBJ2-1; V: TRBV5-4; size: -; D: TRBD2; DNA: TGTGCCAGCAGCTTAGCGGGAGCATGGGAGCAGTTCTTC; CDR3: CASSLAGAWEQFF
J: TRBJ2-3; V: TRBV7-2; size: -; D: -; DNA: TGTGCCAGCAGCTCCTACACAGATACGCAGTATTTT; CDR3: CASSSYTDTQYF